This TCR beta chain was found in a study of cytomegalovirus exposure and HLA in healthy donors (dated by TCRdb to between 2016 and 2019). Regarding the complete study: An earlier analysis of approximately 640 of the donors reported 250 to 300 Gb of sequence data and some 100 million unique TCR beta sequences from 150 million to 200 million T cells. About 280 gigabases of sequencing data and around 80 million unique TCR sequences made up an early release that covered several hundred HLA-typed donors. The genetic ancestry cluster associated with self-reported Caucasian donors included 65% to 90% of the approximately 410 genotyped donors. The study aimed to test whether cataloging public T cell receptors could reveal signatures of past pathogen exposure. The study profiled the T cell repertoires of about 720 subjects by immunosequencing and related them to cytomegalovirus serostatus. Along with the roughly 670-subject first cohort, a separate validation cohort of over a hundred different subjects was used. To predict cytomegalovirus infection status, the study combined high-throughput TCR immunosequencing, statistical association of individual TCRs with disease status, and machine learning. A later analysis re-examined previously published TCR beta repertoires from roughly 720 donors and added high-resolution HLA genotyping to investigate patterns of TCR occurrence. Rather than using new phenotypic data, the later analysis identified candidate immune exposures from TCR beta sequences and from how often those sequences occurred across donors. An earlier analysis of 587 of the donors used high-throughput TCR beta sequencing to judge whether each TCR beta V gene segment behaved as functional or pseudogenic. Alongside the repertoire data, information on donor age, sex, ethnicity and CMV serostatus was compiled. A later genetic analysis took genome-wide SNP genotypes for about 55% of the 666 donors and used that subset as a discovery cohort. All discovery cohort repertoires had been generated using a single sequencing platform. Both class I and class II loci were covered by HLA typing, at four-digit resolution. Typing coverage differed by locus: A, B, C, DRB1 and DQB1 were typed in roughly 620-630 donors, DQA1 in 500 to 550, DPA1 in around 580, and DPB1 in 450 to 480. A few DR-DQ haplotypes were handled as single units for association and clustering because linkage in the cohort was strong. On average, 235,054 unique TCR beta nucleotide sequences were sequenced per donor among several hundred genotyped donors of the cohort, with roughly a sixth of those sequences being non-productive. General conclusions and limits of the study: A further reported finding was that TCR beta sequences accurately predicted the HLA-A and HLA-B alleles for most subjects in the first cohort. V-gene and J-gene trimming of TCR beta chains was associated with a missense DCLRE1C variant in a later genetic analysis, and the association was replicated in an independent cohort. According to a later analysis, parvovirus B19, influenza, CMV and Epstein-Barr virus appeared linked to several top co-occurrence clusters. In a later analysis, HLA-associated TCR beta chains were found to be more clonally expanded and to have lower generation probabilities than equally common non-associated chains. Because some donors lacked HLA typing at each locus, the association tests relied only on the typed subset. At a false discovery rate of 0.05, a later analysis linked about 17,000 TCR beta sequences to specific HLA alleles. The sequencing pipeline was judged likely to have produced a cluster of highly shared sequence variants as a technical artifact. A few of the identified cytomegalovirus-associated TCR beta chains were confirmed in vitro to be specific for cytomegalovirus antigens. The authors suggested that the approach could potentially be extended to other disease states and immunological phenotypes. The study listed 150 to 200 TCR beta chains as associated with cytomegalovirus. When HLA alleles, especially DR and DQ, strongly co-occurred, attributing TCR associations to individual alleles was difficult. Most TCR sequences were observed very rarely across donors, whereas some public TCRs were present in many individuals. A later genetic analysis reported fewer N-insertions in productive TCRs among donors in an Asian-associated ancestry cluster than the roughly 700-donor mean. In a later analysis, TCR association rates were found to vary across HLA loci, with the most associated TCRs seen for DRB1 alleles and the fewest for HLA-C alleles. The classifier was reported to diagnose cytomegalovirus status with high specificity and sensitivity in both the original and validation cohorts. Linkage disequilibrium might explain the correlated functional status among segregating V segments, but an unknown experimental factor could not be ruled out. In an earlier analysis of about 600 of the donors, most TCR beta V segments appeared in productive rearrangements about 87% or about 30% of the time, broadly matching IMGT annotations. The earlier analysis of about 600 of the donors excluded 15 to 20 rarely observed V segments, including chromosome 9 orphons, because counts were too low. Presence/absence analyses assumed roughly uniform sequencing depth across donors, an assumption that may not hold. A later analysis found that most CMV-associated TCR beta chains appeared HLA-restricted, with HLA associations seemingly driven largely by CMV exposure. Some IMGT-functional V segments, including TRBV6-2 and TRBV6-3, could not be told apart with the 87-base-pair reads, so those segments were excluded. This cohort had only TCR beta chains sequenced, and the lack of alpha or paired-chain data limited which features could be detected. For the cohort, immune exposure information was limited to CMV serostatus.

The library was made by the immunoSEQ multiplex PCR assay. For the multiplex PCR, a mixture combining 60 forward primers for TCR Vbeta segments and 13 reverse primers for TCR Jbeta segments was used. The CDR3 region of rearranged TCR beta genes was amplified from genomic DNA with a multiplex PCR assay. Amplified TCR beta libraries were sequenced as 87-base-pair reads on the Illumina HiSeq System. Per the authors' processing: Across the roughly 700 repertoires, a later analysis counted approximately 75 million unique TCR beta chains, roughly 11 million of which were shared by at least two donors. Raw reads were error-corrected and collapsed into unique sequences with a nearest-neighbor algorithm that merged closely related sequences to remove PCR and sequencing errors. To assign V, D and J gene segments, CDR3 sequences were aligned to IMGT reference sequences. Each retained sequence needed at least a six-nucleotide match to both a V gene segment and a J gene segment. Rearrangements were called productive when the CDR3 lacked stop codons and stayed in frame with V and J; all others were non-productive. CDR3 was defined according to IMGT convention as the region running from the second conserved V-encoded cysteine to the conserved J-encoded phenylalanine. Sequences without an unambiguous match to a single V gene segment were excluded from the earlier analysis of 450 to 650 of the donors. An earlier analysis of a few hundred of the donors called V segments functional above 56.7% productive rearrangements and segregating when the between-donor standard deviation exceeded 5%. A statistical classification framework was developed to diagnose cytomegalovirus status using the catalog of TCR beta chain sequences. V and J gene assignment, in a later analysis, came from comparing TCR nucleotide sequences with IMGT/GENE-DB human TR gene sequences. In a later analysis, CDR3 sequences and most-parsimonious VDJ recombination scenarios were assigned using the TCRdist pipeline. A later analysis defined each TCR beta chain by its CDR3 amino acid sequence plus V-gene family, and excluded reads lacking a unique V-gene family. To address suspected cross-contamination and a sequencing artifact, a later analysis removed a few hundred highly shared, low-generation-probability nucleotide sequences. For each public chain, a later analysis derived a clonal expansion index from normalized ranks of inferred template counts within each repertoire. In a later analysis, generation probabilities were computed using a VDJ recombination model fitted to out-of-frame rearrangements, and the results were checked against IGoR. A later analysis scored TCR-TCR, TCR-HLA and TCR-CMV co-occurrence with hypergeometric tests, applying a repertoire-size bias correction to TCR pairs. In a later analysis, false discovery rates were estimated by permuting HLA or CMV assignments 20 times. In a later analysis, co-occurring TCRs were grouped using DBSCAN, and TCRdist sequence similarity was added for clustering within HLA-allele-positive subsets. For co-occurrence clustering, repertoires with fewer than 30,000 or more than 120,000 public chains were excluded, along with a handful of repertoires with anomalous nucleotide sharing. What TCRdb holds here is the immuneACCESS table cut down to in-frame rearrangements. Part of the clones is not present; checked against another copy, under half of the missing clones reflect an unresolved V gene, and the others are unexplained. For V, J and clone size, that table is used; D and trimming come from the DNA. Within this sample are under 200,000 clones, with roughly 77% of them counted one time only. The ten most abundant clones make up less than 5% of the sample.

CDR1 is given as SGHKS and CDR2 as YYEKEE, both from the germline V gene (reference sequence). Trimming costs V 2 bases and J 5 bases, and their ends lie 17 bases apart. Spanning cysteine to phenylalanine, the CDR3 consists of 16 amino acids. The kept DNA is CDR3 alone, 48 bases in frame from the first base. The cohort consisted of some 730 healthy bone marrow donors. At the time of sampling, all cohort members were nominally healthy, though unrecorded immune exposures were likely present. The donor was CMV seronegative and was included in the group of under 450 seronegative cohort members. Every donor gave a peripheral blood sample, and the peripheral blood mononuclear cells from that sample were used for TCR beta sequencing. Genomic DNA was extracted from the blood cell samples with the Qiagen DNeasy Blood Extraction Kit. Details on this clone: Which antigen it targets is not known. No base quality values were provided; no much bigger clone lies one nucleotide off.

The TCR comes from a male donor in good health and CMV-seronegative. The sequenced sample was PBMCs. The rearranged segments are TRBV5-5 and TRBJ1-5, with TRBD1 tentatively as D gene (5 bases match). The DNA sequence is TGTGCCAGCAGCTTAGGTGGCGGCCCCAGGGATCAGCCCCAGCATTTT. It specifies CASSLGGGPRDQPQHF.